One TCR beta chain is described in this entry. Produced via immunoSEQ multiplex PCR; TCRdb's table is partial and in-frame only. The table lists under 90,000 clones, nearly 80% of them singletons. V lost 11 bases to trimming and J lost 0 bases, with 13 bases between them. The CDR3 runs 13 residues. Germline-derived CDR1 and CDR2 are ENHRY and SYGVKD. This sample was taken from a study of blood T cell repertoires in COVID-19. This TCR came from a human donor in a cohort sampled during active COVID-19. The chain employs TRBV10-3 and TRBJ1-1; no reliable D call. Sequencing was done on a sample of peripheral blood. The CDR3 coding sequence is TGTGCCTCCCTAATCCGTGTGAACACTGAAGCTTTCTTT. Its protein is CASLIRVNTEAFF.